The sequence of this T cell receptor (beta chain) was determined in a study of primary melanoma T cells and metastatic recurrence. Germline V CDR1 and CDR2: MNHGY, SAAAGT. Between the trimmed V and J ends, which lost 10 bases and 12 bases, there was a span of 24 bases. The CDR3 sequence is 14 residues long. Study-level results: Suggested, not shown: primary melanomas can contain effective antitumor T cells.

This clone appeared once. Its antigen is as yet unknown. Produced via immunoSEQ multiplex PCR; TCRdb's table is partial and in-frame only. The sample table includes around 82 clones. Sequenced material: melanoma tumor tissue. This sequence originates from a human donor with melanoma. The chain carries TRBV6-8 and TRBJ1-4, with D tentatively TRBD1 (5 bases). The CDR3 loop reads CATTADRDVSELFF. The CDR3 nucleotides are TGTGCCACCACAGCCGACAGAGATGTTAGTGAACTGTTTTTT.